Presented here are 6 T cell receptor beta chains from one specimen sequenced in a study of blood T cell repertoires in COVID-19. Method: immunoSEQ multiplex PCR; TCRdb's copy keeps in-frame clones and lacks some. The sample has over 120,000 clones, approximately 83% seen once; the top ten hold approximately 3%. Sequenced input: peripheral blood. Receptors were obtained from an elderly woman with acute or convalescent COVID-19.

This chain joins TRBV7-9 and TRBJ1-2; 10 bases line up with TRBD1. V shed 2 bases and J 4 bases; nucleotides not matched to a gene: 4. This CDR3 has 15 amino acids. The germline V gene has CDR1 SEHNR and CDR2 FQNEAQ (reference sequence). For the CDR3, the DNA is TGTGCCAGCAGCTTACCGGACAGGGGGGCCTATGGCTACACCTTC. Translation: CASSLPDRGAYGYTF.

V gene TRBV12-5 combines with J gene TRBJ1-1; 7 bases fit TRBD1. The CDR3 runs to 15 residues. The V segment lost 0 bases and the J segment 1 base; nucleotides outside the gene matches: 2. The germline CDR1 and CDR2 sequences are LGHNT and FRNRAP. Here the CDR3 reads CASGLVTGPNTEAFF. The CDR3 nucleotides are TGTGCTAGTGGTTTGGTGACAGGGCCGAACACTGAAGCTTTCTTT.

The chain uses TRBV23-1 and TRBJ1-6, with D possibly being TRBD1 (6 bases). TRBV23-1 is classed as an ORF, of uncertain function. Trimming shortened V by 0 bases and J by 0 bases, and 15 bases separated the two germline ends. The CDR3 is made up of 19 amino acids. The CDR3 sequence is CASSQSTGTGSSYNSPLHF. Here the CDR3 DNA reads TGCGCCAGCAGTCAATCGACAGGAACGGGAAGCTCCTATAATTCACCCCTCCACTTT.

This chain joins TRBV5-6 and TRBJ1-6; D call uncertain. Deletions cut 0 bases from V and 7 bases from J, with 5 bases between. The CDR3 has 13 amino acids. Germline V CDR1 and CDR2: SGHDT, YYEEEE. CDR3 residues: CASSLGANSPLHF. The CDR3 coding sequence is TGTGCCAGCAGCTTGGGAGCGAATTCACCCCTCCACTTT.

The CDR3 sequence: CASGVRDRGFQPQHF. CDR3 coding DNA: TGTGCTAGTGGTGTCCGGGACAGGGGTTTTCAGCCCCAGCATTTT. The chain carries TRBV12-5 and TRBJ1-5; the match to TRBD1 covers 10 bases. Germline CDR1 and CDR2: LGHNT and FRNRAP. Unmatched junction bases numbered 7, after V lost 5 bases and J lost 6 bases. CDR3 length equals 15 residues.

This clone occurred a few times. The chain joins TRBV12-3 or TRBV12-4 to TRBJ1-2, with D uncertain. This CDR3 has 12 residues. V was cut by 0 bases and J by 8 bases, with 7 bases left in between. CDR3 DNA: TGTGCCAGCAGTTTAGCGTTAGCCGGCTACACCTTC. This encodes CASSLALAGYTF.